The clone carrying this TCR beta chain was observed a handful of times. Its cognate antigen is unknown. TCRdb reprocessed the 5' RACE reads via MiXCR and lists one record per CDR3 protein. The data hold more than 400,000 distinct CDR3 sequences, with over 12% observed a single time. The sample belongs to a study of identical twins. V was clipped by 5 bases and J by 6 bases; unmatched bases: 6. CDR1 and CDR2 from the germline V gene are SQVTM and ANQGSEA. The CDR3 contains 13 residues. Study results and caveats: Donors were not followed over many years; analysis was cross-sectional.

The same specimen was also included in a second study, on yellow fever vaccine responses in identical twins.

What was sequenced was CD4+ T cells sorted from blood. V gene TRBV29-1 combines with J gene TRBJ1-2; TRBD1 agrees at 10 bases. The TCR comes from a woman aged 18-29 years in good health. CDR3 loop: CSVRQGAKDGYTF. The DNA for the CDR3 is TGCAGCGTTAGACAGGGGGCGAAGGATGGCTACACCTTC.